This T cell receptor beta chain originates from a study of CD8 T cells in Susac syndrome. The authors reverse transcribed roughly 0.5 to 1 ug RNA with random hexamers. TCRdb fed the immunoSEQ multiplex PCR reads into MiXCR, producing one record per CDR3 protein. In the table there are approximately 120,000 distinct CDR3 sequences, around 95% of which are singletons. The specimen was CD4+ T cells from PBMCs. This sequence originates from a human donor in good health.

CDR3 sequence (DNA): TGTGCCAGCAGCTTAGATCAGACAGTCTACGAGCAGTACTTC. It yields the protein CASSLDQTVYEQYF. J is TRBJ2-7 and V is TRBV11-2, with D tentatively TRBD1 (5 bases). Germline V CDR1 and CDR2: SGHAT, FQNNGV. The CDR3 spans 14 residues. V was pared by 0 bases and J by 3 bases, with 9 bases between.